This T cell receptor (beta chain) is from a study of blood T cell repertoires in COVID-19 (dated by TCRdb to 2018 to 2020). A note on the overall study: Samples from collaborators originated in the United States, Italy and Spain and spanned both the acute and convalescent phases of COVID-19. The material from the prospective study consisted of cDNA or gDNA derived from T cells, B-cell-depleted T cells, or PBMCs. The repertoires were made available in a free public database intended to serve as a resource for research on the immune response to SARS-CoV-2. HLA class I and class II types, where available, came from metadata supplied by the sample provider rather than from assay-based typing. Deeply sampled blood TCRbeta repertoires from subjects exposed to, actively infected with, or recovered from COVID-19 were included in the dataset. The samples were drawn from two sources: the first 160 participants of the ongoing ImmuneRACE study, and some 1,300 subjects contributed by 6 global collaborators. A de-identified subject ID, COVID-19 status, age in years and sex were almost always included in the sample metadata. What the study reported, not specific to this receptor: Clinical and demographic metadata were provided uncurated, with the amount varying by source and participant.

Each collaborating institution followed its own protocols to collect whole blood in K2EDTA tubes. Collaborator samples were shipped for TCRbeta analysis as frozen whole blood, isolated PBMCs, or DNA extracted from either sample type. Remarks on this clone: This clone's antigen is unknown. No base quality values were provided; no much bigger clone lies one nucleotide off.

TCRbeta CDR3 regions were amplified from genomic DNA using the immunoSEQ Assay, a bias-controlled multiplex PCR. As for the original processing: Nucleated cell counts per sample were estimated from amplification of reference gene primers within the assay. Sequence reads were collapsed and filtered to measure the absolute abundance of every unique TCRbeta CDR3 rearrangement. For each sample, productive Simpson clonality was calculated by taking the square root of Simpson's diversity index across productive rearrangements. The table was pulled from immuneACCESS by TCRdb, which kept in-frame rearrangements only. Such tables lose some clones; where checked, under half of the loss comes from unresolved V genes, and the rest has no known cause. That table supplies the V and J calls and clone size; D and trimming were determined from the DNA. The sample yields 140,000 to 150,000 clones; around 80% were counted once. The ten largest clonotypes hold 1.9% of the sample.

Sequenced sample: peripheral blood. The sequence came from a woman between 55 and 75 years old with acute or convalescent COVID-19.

The bases read TGTGCTCGTCAGGGGCAGAGCAATCAGCCCCAGCATTTT. This is translated as CARQGQSNQPQHF. The chain uses TRBV28 and TRBJ1-5, with TRBD1 as a weak D call on 6 bases. CDR1 and CDR2 (MDHEN, SYDVKM) derive from the germline V gene. The CDR3 covers 13 residues, taking in both the cysteine and the phenylalanine. Solely the CDR3 DNA is kept, with 39 bases framed from the first base.